This TCR beta chain was found in a study of vaccination and CD4 T cells after COVID-19. Cultured CD4+ T-cell DNA underwent Oncomine TCR Beta short-read sequencing. TCRdb recomputed calls from the PCR reads with MiXCR, one row per CDR3 protein. The sample lists roughly 14,000 distinct CDR3 sequences; 48% were seen once. CDR1 GTSNPN and CDR2 SVGIG come from the germline V gene (reference sequence). The V and J ends lost 7 bases and 2 bases respectively, with 15 bases between them. The CDR3 consists of 14 residues. In regard to this clonotype: Its antigen is unidentified.

Treatment of the sample: roughly ten-day PBMC culture with coronavirus spike peptide pools or control peptides (ViraFEST assay). Sequencing used CD4+ T cells from blood, cultured in vitro. The chain is built from TRBV30 and TRBJ1-5; a weak D match, TRBD1 (5 bases). The source of this sequence is a human donor who had recovered from COVID-19. This CDR3 reads CAFSEGLGNQPQHF. In DNA, the CDR3 is TGTGCCTTTTCCGAGGGACTAGGCAATCAGCCCCAGCATTTT.